The 24 T cell receptor beta chains below were found in one sample sequenced in a study of T-cell memory formation after mild COVID-19. TCRdb analysed the 5' RACE reads with MiXCR anew, one entry per CDR3 protein. The table has around 200,000 distinct CDR3 sequences, about 18% seen once. The sequenced sample was PBMCs or a T cell subset sorted from them (not recorded which). These receptors were taken from a man younger than 35 who had mild COVID-19 (a few samples of this study predate the infection). Cell type and time point are not known.

This clonotype was detected ten times or more. The chain combines TRBV5-1 with TRBJ2-7; D is uncertain. The CDR3 totals 14 residues. Between the trimmed V and J ends, which lost 3 bases and 0 bases, there was a span of 10 bases. Germline assignment: CDR1 SGHRS and CDR2 YFSETQ. As DNA, the CDR3 is TGCGCCAGCAGCTCACTTATAAACTCCTACGAGCAGTACTTC. Protein sequence: CASSSLINSYEQYF. The full variable domain, in which reference TRBV5-1 and TRBJ2-7 provide the parts outside the CDR3, is KAGVTQTPRYLIKTRGQQVTLSCSPISGHRSVSWYQQTPGQGLQFLFEYFSETQRNKGNFPGRFSGRQFSNSRSEMNVSTLELGDSALYLCASSSLINSYEQYFGPGTRLTVT.

In this sample, this clonotype turned up a few times. The V gene is TRBV5-1, the J gene TRBJ1-5; no clear D gene. From germline, CDR1 is SGHRS and CDR2 YFSETQ. Trimming pared 0 bases from V and 4 bases from J, leaving 8 bases between. CDR3 length: 14 residues. The CDR3 loop is CASSLGQPNQPQHF. DNA of the CDR3: TGCGCCAGCAGCTTGGGGCAGCCAAATCAGCCCCAGCATTTT.

The gene calls are TRBV4-1 and TRBJ1-1; no clear D. CDR1 and CDR2 (germline): MGHRA, YSYEKL. The V gene lost 1 base and the J gene lost 0 bases, with 6 bases spanning the gap. This CDR3 is 14 amino acids long. This chain's CDR3 is CASSQGVLNTEAFF. In nucleotides, the CDR3 is TGCGCCAGCAGCCAAGGGGTCCTGAACACTGAAGCTTTCTTT.

This clonotype was found a few times. CDR3 coding DNA: TGCAGCGTTGTAGAGGGCTATGGCTACACCTTC. As protein: CSVVEGYGYTF. The chain combines TRBV29-1 with TRBJ1-2; D remains ambiguous. This CDR3 is built from 11 residues. Germline CDR1 reads SQVTM; CDR2 reads ANQGSEA. V dropped 4 bases and J dropped 4 bases, with 7 bases sitting between them.

The genes are TRBV5-1 and TRBJ2-6; D might be TRBD1 or TRBD2, each matching 5 bases. This CDR3 spans 15 amino acids. CDR1 and CDR2 from the germline V gene are SGHRS and YFSETQ. V dropped 5 bases and J dropped 4 bases, with 13 bases sitting between them. The CDR3 nucleotides read TGCGCCAGCAGTACCTCCGGGGACGGGGCCAACGTCCTGACTTTC. It codes for CASSTSGDGANVLTF. Looking up the rest from reference TRBV5-1 and TRBJ2-6 gives the full variable domain: KAGVTQTPRYLIKTRGQQVTLSCSPISGHRSVSWYQQTPGQGLQFLFEYFSETQRNKGNFPGRFSGRQFSNSRSEMNVSTLELGDSALYLCASSTSGDGANVLTFGAGSRLTVL.

This clonotype was detected only a few times. The chain joins TRBV20-1 to TRBJ2-6; D may be TRBD1 (5 bases). Germline V CDR1 and CDR2: DFQATT, SNEGSKA (reference sequence). The V end was cut by 7 bases, the J end by 3 bases, with 10 bases between. The CDR3 is 13 amino acids. The CDR3 region is CSVGGHGANVLTF. The DNA for the CDR3 is TGCAGTGTCGGCGGACATGGGGCCAACGTCCTGACTTTC.

This clonotype came up a few times. The genes are TRBV6-2 or TRBV6-3 and TRBJ1-1; no definite D call. V gave up 5 bases and J gave up 2 bases, with 15 bases separating them. This CDR3 is 15 amino acids long. Germline CDR1 reads MNHEY; CDR2 reads SVGEGT. The CDR3 loop is CASSHPPASNTEAFF. CDR3 bases: TGTGCCAGCAGTCATCCCCCGGCGTCCAACACTGAAGCTTTCTTT.

This clonotype occurred a few times. The chain joins TRBV11-3 to TRBJ2-1, with 8 bases aligning to TRBD2. This CDR3 contains 16 residues. Trimming removed 0 bases from V and 0 bases from J; junction bases left unmatched: 1. The germline gives CDR1 SGHNT, CDR2 YENEEA. CDR3 amino acids: CASSLDGTSSYNEQFF. In nucleotides, the CDR3 is TGTGCCAGCAGCTTAGATGGGACTAGCTCCTACAATGAGCAGTTCTTC. The full variable domain, completed using reference TRBV11-3 and TRBJ2-1, is EAGVVQSPRYKIIEKKQPVAFWCNPISGHNTLYWYLQNLGQGPELLIRYENEEAVDDSQLPKDRFSAERLKGVDSTLKIQPAELGDSAVYLCASSLDGTSSYNEQFFGPGTRLTVL.

This clonotype was detected only a few times. V and J are TRBV7-2 and TRBJ1-4, with 12 bases identical to TRBD1. Germline V CDR1 and CDR2: SGHTA, FQGNSA. CDR3 length: 17 residues. The trim removed 5 bases at V and 6 bases at J, leaving 10 bases unmatched. The CDR3 loop reads CASSRTGTGGWDEKLFF. DNA of the CDR3: TGTGCCAGCAGCCGCACCGGGACAGGGGGCTGGGATGAAAAACTGTTTTTT.

This clonotype has a handful of counts. The genes are TRBV6-2 or TRBV6-3 and TRBJ2-1, with D tentatively TRBD2 (6 bases). This CDR3 has 13 residues. V was trimmed by 3 bases and J by 7 bases, leaving 10 bases between them. Germline V gene sequence: CDR1 MNHEY, CDR2 SVGEGT. The CDR3 region has the DNA TGTGCCAGCAGTTATCGGCTAGCGAATGAGCAGTTCTTC. This sequence encodes CASSYRLANEQFF.

This clonotype came up many times. This chain uses TRBV5-1 with TRBJ1-6; D is possibly TRBD1 (6 bases). Trimming cost V 4 bases and J 10 bases, with 15 bases left between them. CDR1 is SGHRS, CDR2 YFSETQ, per germline. The CDR3 has 14 residues. The CDR3 reads CASSLGAGDSPLHF. The CDR3 DNA sequence: TGCGCCAGCAGCCTGGGGGCAGGAGACTCACCCCTCCACTTT. Combining the CDR3 with reference TRBV5-1 and TRBJ1-6 gives the whole variable domain KAGVTQTPRYLIKTRGQQVTLSCSPISGHRSVSWYQQTPGQGLQFLFEYFSETQRNKGNFPGRFSGRQFSNSRSEMNVSTLELGDSALYLCASSLGAGDSPLHFGNGTRLTVT.

This chain uses TRBV15 with TRBJ1-5, with D unclear. With 1 base removed from V and 0 bases from J, the gap between germline ends came to 10 bases. The CDR3 spans 16 residues. Germline V gene sequence: CDR1 LNHNV, CDR2 YYDKDF (reference sequence). CDR3 residues: CATSRAASISNQPQHF. The CDR3 nucleotides are TGTGCCACCAGCAGAGCCGCTTCAATTAGCAATCAGCCCCAGCATTTT.

CDR3 nucleotide sequence: TGTGCCAGCAGCCTTTCCGGGACACCAAGTGAAAAACTGTTTTTT. The encoded protein is CASSLSGTPSEKLFF. The chain recombines TRBV7-2 with TRBJ1-4, with TRBD1 as a possible D gene (6 bases). CDR3 size: 15 residues. The V and J ends lost 5 bases and 7 bases respectively, with 17 bases between them. Germline CDR1 and CDR2: SGHTA and FQGNSA.

This clonotype was recorded a few times. V and J are TRBV4-3 and TRBJ2-2; perhaps TRBD2 as D (6 bases). V dropped 0 bases and J dropped 5 bases, with 13 bases sitting between them. There are 16 residues in the CDR3. Germline CDR1 and CDR2: LGHNA and YSLEER. The CDR3 sequence is CASSQDGMAGTGELFF. CDR3 coding DNA: TGCGCCAGCAGCCAAGATGGAATGGCGGGGACCGGGGAGCTGTTTTTT.

V and J are TRBV25-1 and TRBJ1-2, with D maybe TRBD1 (5 bases). V lost 2 bases and J lost 4, with 14 bases in between. Germline V CDR1 and CDR2: MGHDK, SYGVNS. CDR3 length equals 15 residues. The CDR3 DNA reads TGTGCCAGCAGTGAAAGGGGCCAGGGCACCTATGGCTACACCTTC. Translation: CASSERGQGTYGYTF.

This clonotype showed up many times. This chain connects TRBV7-2 to TRBJ2-5, with 8 bases lining up with TRBD1. The CDR3 is made up of 14 amino acids. The germline gives CDR1 SGHTA, CDR2 FQGNSA. V trimming: 3 bases; J trimming: 2 bases; junction bases outside the gene matches: 2. CDR3 DNA: TGTGCCAGCAGCTTCCGGGACAGGCAAGAGACCCAGTACTTC. Its protein is CASSFRDRQETQYF.

This clonotype was found a few times. This chain uses TRBV6-2 or TRBV6-3 with TRBJ2-7; D possibly matches TRBD1 or TRBD2 (6 bases each). The CDR3 covers 14 residues. CDR1 is MNHEY and CDR2 is SVGEGT in the germline V gene. Trimming took 6 bases from V and 9 from J, leaving 21 bases between them. Written as DNA, the CDR3 is TGTGCCAGCAGACCCGAAGGGGGGCCCGTCGGGCAGTACGTC. Translated, it gives CASRPEGGPVGQYV.

The chain joins TRBV5-1 to TRBJ2-5; 13 bases fit TRBD2. The J segment lost 2 bases and the V segment lost 4 bases, leaving 5 bases of the junction unmatched. CDR3 length: 16 amino acids. Germline CDR1 reads SGHRS; CDR2 reads YFSETQ. The CDR3 DNA reads TGCGCCAGCAGCAAGACTAGCGGGGGGCAACAAGAGACCCAGTACTTC. The encoded protein is CASSKTSGGQQETQYF.

The chain is built from TRBV4-1 and TRBJ1-6; D is possibly TRBD1 (5 bases). V lost 0 bases and J lost 6, with 9 bases in between. The CDR3 runs 15 residues. The germline CDR1 and CDR2 sequences are MGHRA and YSYEKL. CDR3 coding DNA: TGCGCCAGCAGCCAAGAGGCGACAGTTAATTCACCCCTCCACTTT. Translating it yields CASSQEATVNSPLHF.

The chain joins TRBV20-1 to TRBJ1-6; a weak D match, TRBD1 (5 bases). The V and J ends lost 6 bases and 8 bases respectively, with 20 bases between them. This CDR3 is 15 amino acids long. CDR1 and CDR2 from the germline V gene are DFQATT and SNEGSKA (reference sequence). The CDR3 DNA follows: TGCAGTGCGCGCGGCGGGGGACGCTGGGATTCACCCCTCCACTTT. The encoded protein is CSARGGGRWDSPLHF.

The gene calls are TRBV6-6 and TRBJ1-4; D is undetermined. Trimming stripped 2 bases from V and 8 bases from J, with 9 bases between. CDR1 is MNHNY and CDR2 is SVGAGI in the germline V gene (reference sequence). CDR3 length equals 13 residues. The CDR3 here is CASSYRPGEKLFF. The CDR3 DNA reads as TGTGCCAGCAGTTACCGCCCCGGGGAAAAACTGTTTTTT.

The rearrangement links TRBV4-1 to TRBJ1-5; D is undetermined. This CDR3 contains 17 residues. Trimming removed 1 base at V and 4 bases at J, with 17 bases between. Germline CDR1 MGHRA, CDR2 YSYEKL. Written as DNA, the CDR3 is TGCGCCAGCAGCCAAGTAGGACGGAGAGTAGAGAATCAGCCCCAGCATTTT. This gives the protein CASSQVGRRVENQPQHF.

The rearrangement uses TRBV6-2 or TRBV6-3 and TRBJ2-1; D might be TRBD1 or TRBD2, each matching 6 bases. Trimming shortened V by 9 bases and J by 4 bases, and 13 bases separated the two germline ends. The CDR3 runs 13 residues. Germline V gene sequence: CDR1 MNHEY, CDR2 SVGEGT. CDR3 bases: TGTGCCAGTAGGGGGGCCGGTTACAATGAGCAGTTCTTC. Encoded protein: CASRGAGYNEQFF.

This sequence joins TRBV4-2 and TRBJ1-1; no reliable D call. The CDR3 is made up of 17 amino acids. V was cut by 0 bases and J by 0 bases, with 14 bases left in between. CDR1 and CDR2 (germline): LGHNA, YNFKEQ. CDR3 nucleotide sequence: TGTGCCAGCAGCCAAGAACCTTCGAACAGCTTGAACACTGAAGCTTTCTTT. This sequence encodes CASSQEPSNSLNTEAFF.